The present TCR beta chain was sequenced within a study of cytomegalovirus exposure and HLA in healthy donors. This clone was found a few times. PCR used 60 Vbeta primers and 13 Jbeta primers. The data were produced by immunoSEQ multiplex PCR, yet TCRdb's version contains in-frame clones alone and is incomplete. Of around 190,000 clones detected, approximately 80% appear once; the ten largest clones hold under 2.5%. The CDR3 totals 16 residues. V lost 4 bases and J lost 4; bases outside the gene matches: 7. Per the germline V gene, CDR1 is SEHNR and CDR2 is FQNEAQ (reference sequence). Material for sequencing was PBMCs. The gene calls are TRBV7-9 and TRBJ2-1, with 10 bases fitting TRBD1. This TCR was sampled from a man in his sixties in good health and CMV-seronegative. The CDR3 loop is CASSSVRDRGYNEQFF. The CDR3, as DNA: TGTGCCAGCAGCTCGGTCCGGGACAGGGGTTACAATGAGCAGTTCTTC. The complete variable domain, with remaining parts taken from reference TRBV7-9 and TRBJ2-1, reads DTGVSQNPRHKITKRGQNVTFRCDPISEHNRLYWYRQTLGQGPEFLTYFQNEAQLEKSRLLSDRFSAERPKGSFSTLEIQRTEQGDSAMYLCASSSVRDRGYNEQFFGPGTRLTVL.